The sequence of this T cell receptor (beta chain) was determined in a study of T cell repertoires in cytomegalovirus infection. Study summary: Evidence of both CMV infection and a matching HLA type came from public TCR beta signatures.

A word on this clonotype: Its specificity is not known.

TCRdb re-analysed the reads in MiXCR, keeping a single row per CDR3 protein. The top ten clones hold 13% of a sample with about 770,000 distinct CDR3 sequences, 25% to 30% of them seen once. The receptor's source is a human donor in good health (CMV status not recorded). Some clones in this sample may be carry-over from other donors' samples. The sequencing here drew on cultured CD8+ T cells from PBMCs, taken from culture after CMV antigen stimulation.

The CDR3, as DNA: TGCGCCAGCAGCCAAGTAGGGGGGCTTCAGTACTTC. Amino acid sequence: CASSQVGGLQYF. This chain links TRBV4-1 with TRBJ2-4; D assignment may be TRBD1 or TRBD2 (6 bases each). V dropped 1 base and J dropped 11 bases, with 9 bases sitting between them. Germline V gene data show CDR1 as MGHRA and CDR2 as YSYEKL. The CDR3 extends over 12 amino acids.